The sequence of this T cell receptor (beta chain) was determined in a study of blood T cell repertoires in COVID-19. Study details: The United States, Italy and Spain supplied acute and convalescent COVID-19 samples. T cells, B-cell-depleted T cells, or PBMCs provided the cDNA or gDNA that served as material.

V was trimmed by 3 bases and J by 0 bases, leaving 15 bases between them. Germline V gene sequence: CDR1 LNHDA, CDR2 SQIVND (reference sequence). The CDR3 length is 17 residues. Clones were read by immunoSEQ multiplex PCR, and TCRdb kept only the in-frame ones, dropping some. The sample carries under 350,000 clones, about 89% recorded once. V usage is TRBV19 and J usage is TRBJ1-5; D possibly corresponds to TRBD1 (5 bases). The TCR sequence derives from a middle-aged man with acute or convalescent COVID-19. The sequenced sample consisted of peripheral blood. The CDR3 coding sequence is TGTGCCAGTAGTATGGGGCAGTCCGCATATAGCAATCAGCCCCAGCATTTT. As protein: CASSMGQSAYSNQPQHF. Full variable domain (remainder filled in from reference TRBV19 and TRBJ1-5): DGGITQSPKYLFRKEGQNVTLSCEQNLNHDAMYWYRQDPGQGLRLIYYSQIVNDFQKGDIAEGYSVSREKKESFPLTVTSAQKNPTAFYLCASSMGQSAYSNQPQHFGDGTRLSIL.